This T cell receptor beta chain was identified during a study of shared clonotypes between healthy human individuals. The study's findings and limits: All-four-donor shared clonotypes had higher generation probabilities than non-shared clonotypes did. Tissue TCR repertoires likely differ from these blood-only repertoires.

The authors split each subset's genomic DNA evenly across several immunoSEQ plates. Using around 200 ng DNA, approximately 30,000 T cell genomes, the sorted-subset replicate PCRs were run. The protocol was immunoSEQ multiplex PCR, while the TCRdb copy is restricted to in-frame clones and leaves out a portion. The table shows hundreds of thousands of clones, with 80% to 90% occurring only once. Trimming pared 6 bases from V and 3 bases from J, leaving 12 bases between. The CDR3 has 14 amino acids. Germline lookup yields CDR1 MGHDK and CDR2 SYGVNS. Regarding this clone: The antigen remains unidentified.

This chain links TRBV25-1 with TRBJ2-1; D possibly corresponds to TRBD2 (6 bases). Specimen: memory CD8+ T cells sorted from blood. Subset in this sample: CD45RO+ cells pooled with CCR7-negative TemRA cells. This clonotype was obtained from a man younger than 30 in good health. In nucleotides, the CDR3 is TGTGCCAGCAGCCTACCGGGGGACTACAATGAGCAGTTCTTC. Translating it yields CASSLPGDYNEQFF.